This entry lists 27 T cell receptor beta chains sequenced from one sample in a study of blood T cell repertoires in COVID-19. Generated by immunoSEQ multiplex PCR, the TCRdb table keeps only in-frame clones and is missing some. The data show roughly 500,000 clones, with over 75% seen just once and over 1.5% held by the top ten. Sequenced input: PBMCs or T cells enriched from blood (not recorded which). Receptor source: a woman aged 40 to 50 who had recovered from COVID-19.

The chain is built from TRBV11-3 and TRBJ1-5; no reliable D call. The CDR3 length is 13 residues. CDR1 and CDR2 from the germline V gene are SGHNT and YENEEA. V lost 5 bases, J lost 7 bases, and 12 bases lay in between. The CDR3 is CASSAGYRQPQHF. In nucleotides, the CDR3 is TGTGCCAGCAGCGCGGGGTATCGCCAGCCCCAGCATTTT.

The rearrangement joins TRBV5-1 to TRBJ2-1; 8 bases align to TRBD1. The V and J ends lost 0 bases and 5 bases, in that order; junction bases with no gene match: 22. The CDR3 is 21 amino acids. Germline CDR1 and CDR2: SGHRS and YFSETQ. CDR3 DNA: TGCGCCAGCAGCTTGGGTAGATGGGTTCAGGGGGCACGAACGATGAACAATGAGCAGTTCTTC. Amino acid sequence: CASSLGRWVQGARTMNNEQFF.

The chain links TRBV10-3 to TRBJ1-2, with D hard to call. The CDR3 is made up of 16 amino acids. Trimming took 2 bases from V and 2 from J, leaving 15 bases between them. Per the germline V gene, CDR1 is ENHRY and CDR2 is SYGVKD. Here the CDR3 reads CAISETLGEGNYGYTF. Here the CDR3 DNA reads TGTGCCATCAGTGAGACGCTGGGTGAGGGCAACTATGGCTACACCTTC.

V is TRBV11-2 and J is TRBJ2-7, with D possibly matching TRBD1 (6 bases). Trimming removed 5 bases at V and 0 bases at J, with 11 bases between. Germline CDR1 SGHAT, CDR2 FQNNGV. This CDR3 is built from 14 residues. Written as DNA, the CDR3 is TGTGCCAGCAGCCCCCGACAGGCCTCCTACGAGCAGTACTTC. Encoded protein: CASSPRQASYEQYF.

This sequence joins TRBV30 and TRBJ1-5, with a possible D match to TRBD1 (6 bases). This CDR3 comprises 13 residues. CDR1 GTSNPN and CDR2 SVGIG come from the germline V gene (reference sequence). Trimming removed 3 bases from V and 6 bases from J, with 12 bases in between. Here the CDR3 DNA reads TGTGCCTGGAGCAATCCCAGGGGTCAGCCCCAGCATTTT. Amino acids: CAWSNPRGQPQHF.

The chain carries TRBV6-5 and TRBJ1-2, with unresolved D. Germline-derived CDR1 and CDR2 are MNHEY and SVGAGI. CDR3 length: 13 amino acids. V was cut by 6 bases and J by 10 bases, with 18 bases left in between. CDR3 sequence: CASRDRPMRDYTF. CDR3 sequence (DNA): TGTGCCAGCAGGGACCGTCCAATGAGGGACTACACCTTC.

The chain joins TRBV24-1 to TRBJ2-3; possibly TRBD2 for D (6 bases). Trimming cost V 9 bases and J 2 bases, with 14 bases left between them. Germline CDR1 reads KGHDR; CDR2 reads SFDVKD. The CDR3 length is 14 residues. The CDR3 reads CATAGGTTTDTQYF. In nucleotides, the CDR3 is TGTGCCACCGCAGGCGGGACGACCACAGATACGCAGTATTTT.

The chain carries TRBV6-2 or TRBV6-3 and TRBJ2-5; tentative D call: TRBD2 (6 bases). Germline loops: CDR1 MNHEY, CDR2 SVGEGT. Deletions cut 4 bases from V and 9 bases from J, with 9 bases between. CDR3 length: 11 residues. The CDR3 region is CASSSPGAQYF. The CDR3 coding sequence is TGTGCCAGCAGTTCCCCGGGGGCCCAGTACTTC.

The chain joins TRBV2 to TRBJ1-1, with a weak D call TRBD1 (6 bases). Between the trimmed V and J ends, which lost 7 bases and 0 bases, there was a span of 12 bases. CDR3 size: 14 residues. Germline loops: CDR1 SNHLY, CDR2 FYNNEI. DNA of the CDR3: TGTGCCAGCACCCGAGGACAGATGAACACTGAAGCTTTCTTT. It translates to CASTRGQMNTEAFF.

This rearrangement joins TRBV19 to TRBJ1-1; 7 bases fit TRBD1. The CDR3 is 14 amino acids. Germline V gene data show CDR1 as LNHDA and CDR2 as SQIVND (reference sequence). V was clipped by 6 bases and J by 4 bases; unmatched bases: 8. The DNA for the CDR3 is TGTGCCAGTAGGCCGACAGGGAGAGTCACTGAAGCTTTCTTT. Translating it yields CASRPTGRVTEAFF.

V is TRBV18 and J is TRBJ2-7; 10 bases line up with TRBD2. CDR1 and CDR2 from the germline V gene are KGHSH and LQKENI. This CDR3 is 16 amino acids long. V shed 2 bases, J shed 3 bases, and the junction held 7 bases outside the gene matches. The DNA of the CDR3 is TGTGCCAGCTCACCAGGGTTGTCTAGCGGGAGCTACGAGCAGTACTTC. This sequence encodes CASSPGLSSGSYEQYF.

In its sample, this clone was seen once. The chain is built from TRBV27 and TRBJ2-3; D is possibly TRBD2 (7 bases). Germline V lookup: CDR1 MNHEY, CDR2 SMNVEV (reference sequence). This CDR3 has 14 residues. V lost 6 bases and J 6 bases, leaving 16 bases between the germline ends. CDR3 sequence: CASSTRGGGDTQYF. The CDR3 DNA reads as TGTGCCAGCAGCACAAGGGGGGGTGGGGATACGCAGTATTTT.

This clone appeared a few times. The rearrangement links TRBV15 to TRBJ2-7; 11 bases align to TRBD1. Germline V gene sequence: CDR1 LNHNV, CDR2 YYDKDF (reference sequence). This CDR3 is 16 amino acids long. Trimming cost V 0 bases and J 7 bases; bases outside gene matches: 8. As DNA, the CDR3 is TGTGCCACCAGCAGAGATATCGGGACAGGGGGGCATGAGCAGTACTTC. Amino acid sequence: CATSRDIGTGGHEQYF.

V and J are TRBV24-1 and TRBJ1-1; D gene ambiguous. This CDR3 has 12 residues. CDR1 and CDR2 from the germline V gene are KGHDR and SFDVKD. Trimming took off 5 bases at V and 2 bases at J, with 5 bases between the two ends. The DNA for the CDR3 is TGTGCCACCAGTGGGGCTAACACTGAAGCTTTCTTT. This codes for CATSGANTEAFF.

This clone was found once. The chain joins TRBV7-9 to TRBJ1-2; TRBD1 might be the D (6 bases). The CDR3 is 12 amino acids. The V end was cut by 8 bases, the J end by 4 bases, with 11 bases between. Germline-derived CDR1 and CDR2 are SEHNR and FQNEAQ (reference sequence). The CDR3 here is CASSDRSYGYTF. CDR3 DNA: TGTGCCAGCTCCGACAGGTCCTATGGCTACACCTTC.

The V and J genes are TRBV7-9 and TRBJ2-1; no clear D. Trimming removed 3 bases at V and 9 bases at J, with 12 bases between. From germline, CDR1 is SEHNR and CDR2 FQNEAQ (reference sequence). The CDR3 extends over 13 amino acids. The CDR3 bases are TGTGCCAGCAGCTTTGTTGGGCAGAGTGAGCAGTTCTTC. It encodes CASSFVGQSEQFF.

The chain carries TRBV27 and TRBJ2-7; weak D call: TRBD1 (6 bases). The CDR3 has 13 amino acids. Germline values: CDR1 MNHEY, CDR2 SMNVEV (reference sequence). V lost 6 bases, J lost 4 bases, and 13 bases lay in between. This CDR3 reads CASSRNRVYEQYF. Written as DNA, the CDR3 is TGTGCCAGCAGCCGAAACAGGGTTTACGAGCAGTACTTC.

This chain joins TRBV29-1 and TRBJ1-1; a possible D gene is TRBD1 (5 bases). Trimming shortened V by 4 bases and J by 1 base, and 13 bases separated the two germline ends. The CDR3 length is 14 residues. Germline CDR1 and CDR2: SQVTM and ANQGSEA. The CDR3 protein is CSVGPGLGNTEAFF. The CDR3 coding sequence is TGCAGCGTTGGCCCAGGGTTAGGGAACACTGAAGCTTTCTTT.

This sequence joins TRBV7-2 and TRBJ2-3; no reliable D call. Trimming pared 6 bases from V and 0 bases from J, leaving 7 bases between. The CDR3 totals 13 residues. The V gene's germline CDR1 is SGHTA and CDR2 FQGNSA. Here the CDR3 reads CASRRGSTDTQYF. The CDR3 DNA reads TGTGCCAGCAGGCGAGGAAGCACAGATACGCAGTATTTT. The full variable domain, completed using reference TRBV7-2 and TRBJ2-3, is GAGVSQSPSNKVTEKGKDVELRCDPISGHTALYWYRQSLGQGLEFLIYFQGNSAPDKSGLPSDRFSAERTGGSVSTLTIQRTQQEDSAVYLCASRRGSTDTQYFGPGTRLTVL.

The CDR3 region has the DNA TGTGCCAGCAGCAAAGAAATACTCGGGGTGTGGGTAGGTCAGCCCCAGCATTTT. Residues: CASSKEILGVWVGQPQHF. The chain has TRBV21-1 and TRBJ1-5. TRBV21-1 is shown as a pseudogene. This CDR3 is built from 18 residues.

This clone was detected a few times. The J gene is TRBJ1-3, the V gene TRBV23-1; TRBD1 is a possible D gene (6 bases). TRBV23-1 is annotated as an ORF whose role is uncertain. The CDR3 covers 17 residues. With 4 bases removed from V and 8 bases from J, the gap between germline ends came to 24 bases. Here the CDR3 reads CASSPQPGQTTHYTIYF. DNA for the CDR3: TGCGCCAGCAGTCCACAACCGGGACAAACGACTCACTACACCATATATTTT.

CDR3 protein: CASSLTSGRYIQYF. The CDR3 DNA reads as TGTGCCAGCAGCTTGACTAGCGGGAGATACATTCAGTACTTC. The chain couples TRBV7-2 to TRBJ2-4, with 12 positions matching TRBD2. The V and J ends lost 3 bases and 8 bases, in that order; junction bases with no gene match: 2. The CDR3 totals 14 residues. Germline V CDR1 and CDR2: SGHTA, FQGNSA.

The CDR3 sequence is CASTVDRRNNSPLHF. CDR3 coding DNA: TGTGCCAGCACTGTGGACAGGAGGAATAATTCACCCCTCCACTTT. The chain has TRBV2 and TRBJ1-6; TRBD1 agrees at 7 bases. V was pared by 7 bases and J by 5 bases, with 8 bases of the junction left unmatched. CDR1 and CDR2 from the germline V gene are SNHLY and FYNNEI. The CDR3 is 15 residues long.

This clone was seen just once. This chain uses TRBV11-2 with TRBJ2-7; 7 nucleotides agree with TRBD2. CDR1 and CDR2 (germline): SGHAT, FQNNGV. The CDR3 covers 15 residues. V gave up 4 bases and J gave up 0 bases; unmatched junction bases: 6. DNA of the CDR3: TGTGCCAGCAGCTCCTCAGCGGGACGCTCCTACGAGCAGTACTTC. Translation: CASSSSAGRSYEQYF.

The chain carries TRBV5-1 and TRBJ2-7; D possibly corresponds to TRBD2 (6 bases). The CDR3 runs to 16 residues. V gave up 4 bases and J gave up 0 bases, with 17 bases separating them. Germline V CDR1 and CDR2: SGHRS, YFSETQ. CDR3 sequence (DNA): TGCGCCAGCAGCCCTTACTCTAGCGTCGGCTCCTACGAGCAGTACTTC. It is translated as CASSPYSSVGSYEQYF.

The chain joins TRBV10-3 to TRBJ2-1, with TRBD2 matching 13 bases. This CDR3 region has 16 residues. The trim removed 2 bases at V and 3 bases at J, leaving 1 base unmatched. Germline V gene data show CDR1 as ENHRY and CDR2 as SYGVKD. The CDR3 here is CAISETSGRVYNEQFF. DNA for the CDR3: TGTGCCATCAGTGAGACTAGCGGGAGGGTCTACAATGAGCAGTTCTTC.

This clone was seen a few times. V usage is TRBV27 and J usage is TRBJ1-6, with TRBD1 as a possible D gene (5 bases). The CDR3 loop spans 12 amino acids. Trimming stripped 6 bases from V and 13 bases from J, with 13 bases between. The germline gives CDR1 MNHEY, CDR2 SMNVEV (reference sequence). The CDR3 region is CASRMGGGPLHF. DNA of the CDR3: TGTGCCAGCAGGATGGGGGGAGGGCCCCTCCACTTT.